The next 26 T cell receptor beta chains were all read from a single sample in a study of T-cell memory formation after mild COVID-19. One entry per CDR3 protein results from TCRdb running MiXCR on the 5' RACE reads. Of under 50,000 distinct CDR3 sequences listed, roughly a quarter were seen once; the top ten hold 40% to 50%. The sample consisted of PBMCs or a T cell subset sorted from them (not recorded which). The receptor set was obtained from a man between 18 and 29 years old who had mild COVID-19 (a few samples of this study predate the infection). Cell type and time point are not known.

The CDR3 loop reads CASSYAGTGGWLFF. CDR3 bases: TGTGCCAGCAGTTATGCCGGGACAGGGGGCTGGCTGTTTTTT. This rearrangement joins TRBV6-2 or TRBV6-3 to TRBJ2-2; TRBD1 matches at 12 bases. Germline V CDR1 and CDR2: MNHEY, SVGEGT. The ends lost 3 bases at V and 13 bases at J; junction bases unmatched: 6. The CDR3 contains 14 residues.

V is TRBV5-1 and J is TRBJ2-2; TRBD1 matches at 8 bases. J gave up 1 base and V 7 bases, and 6 bases lay outside the gene matches. The CDR3 sequence is 15 residues long. The V gene's germline CDR1 is SGHRS and CDR2 YFSETQ. CDR3 sequence: CASAAGTGNTGELFF. The CDR3, as DNA: TGCGCCAGCGCTGCCGGGACAGGGAACACCGGGGAGCTGTTTTTT.

This clonotype has just a few counts. This chain connects TRBV29-1 to TRBJ2-2, with 12 bases fitting TRBD2. Unmatched junction bases numbered 11, after V lost 5 bases and J lost 4 bases. Germline V gene lookup returns CDR1 SQVTM and CDR2 ANQGSEA. There are 17 residues in the CDR3. The CDR3 sequence: CSVLPSGGETTTGELFF. The CDR3 DNA sequence: TGCAGCGTTCTTCCTAGCGGGGGGGAGACAACCACCGGGGAGCTGTTTTTT.

V is TRBV7-8 and J is TRBJ2-1; D is perhaps TRBD2 (6 bases). This CDR3 spans 19 amino acids. The germline CDR1 and CDR2 sequences are SGHVS and FQNEAQ. V dropped 1 base and J dropped 0 bases, with 19 bases sitting between them. The DNA for the CDR3 is TGTGCCAGCAGCTTAGACCCTAGGACTACCTGGAGCTCCTACAATGAGCAGTTCTTC. Translating gives CASSLDPRTTWSSYNEQFF.

This clonotype was seen ten or more times. V and J are TRBV20-1 and TRBJ2-7, with D possibly being TRBD1 or TRBD2 (5 bases each). V was pared by 3 bases and J by 4 bases, with 10 bases between. The CDR3 is 12 amino acids. The germline CDR1 and CDR2 sequences are DFQATT and SNEGSKA (reference sequence). CDR3: CSASVREYEQYV. CDR3 in DNA: TGCAGTGCTAGTGTCAGGGAGTACGAGCAGTACGTC.

V and J are TRBV19 and TRBJ2-7, with 10 bases that match TRBD1. Germline-derived CDR1 and CDR2 are LNHDA and SQIVND (reference sequence). There are 15 residues in the CDR3. V gave up 5 bases and J gave up 4 bases; unmatched junction bases: 8. The CDR3 sequence: CASSADRGREYEQYF. The CDR3 DNA is TGTGCCAGTAGTGCCGACAGGGGGCGGGAGTACGAGCAGTACTTC. Filled out from reference TRBV19 and TRBJ2-7, the complete variable domain reads DGGITQSPKYLFRKEGQNVTLSCEQNLNHDAMYWYRQDPGQGLRLIYYSQIVNDFQKGDIAEGYSVSREKKESFPLTVTSAQKNPTAFYLCASSADRGREYEQYFGPGTRLTVT.

This chain joins TRBV20-1 and TRBJ2-2, with D tentatively TRBD1 or TRBD2 (5 bases each). V shed 3 bases and J shed 3 bases, with 11 bases lying between them. Germline V gives CDR1 DFQATT, CDR2 SNEGSKA (reference sequence). This CDR3 has 14 amino acids. In nucleotides, the CDR3 is TGCAGTGCTAGTGAGGGACGGGACACCGGGGAGCTGTTTTTT. Translation gives CSASEGRDTGELFF.

The gene calls are TRBV24-1 and TRBJ2-5; D call uncertain. The germline V gene has CDR1 KGHDR and CDR2 SFDVKD. The ends were cut back, 1 base at V and 5 bases at J, with 16 bases in the middle. This CDR3 comprises 16 residues. CDR3 in amino acids: CATSDLGSVDGETQYF. CDR3 nucleotides: TGTGCCACCAGTGATTTAGGATCCGTGGATGGGGAGACCCAGTACTTC.

The chain employs TRBV11-2 and TRBJ2-1; 10 bases match TRBD2. There are 16 residues in the CDR3. V trimming: 7 bases; J trimming: 0 bases; junction bases outside the gene matches: 6. Looked up from germline, CDR1 is SGHAT and CDR2 is FQNNGV. The CDR3 nucleotides are TGTGCCAGCAACTCTCCTAGCGGGGGCTCCTACAATGAGCAGTTCTTC. Amino acid sequence: CASNSPSGGSYNEQFF.

The chain employs TRBV6-1 and TRBJ1-4; possible D gene TRBD1, 6 bases. V lost 0 bases and J lost 10, with 12 bases in between. Looked up from germline, CDR1 is MNHNS and CDR2 is SASEGT. This CDR3 is 14 amino acids long. The chain's CDR3 is CASSEATGRLKLFF. The CDR3 nucleotides read TGTGCCAGCAGTGAAGCAACAGGGCGGTTAAAACTGTTTTTT.

Written as DNA, the CDR3 is TGTGCCAGCAGTTCTCCCTTATTGGGACAGGTCTCCTACGAGCAGTACTTC. It is translated as CASSSPLLGQVSYEQYF. This chain links TRBV12-3 or TRBV12-4 with TRBJ2-7; 8 bases match TRBD1. V lost 4 bases to trimming and J lost 0 bases; unmatched junction nucleotides: 11. The CDR3 loop spans 17 amino acids.

This clonotype turned up a few times. The rearrangement uses TRBV7-2 and TRBJ2-3; either TRBD1 or TRBD2 may supply D (7 bases each). The germline gives CDR1 SGHTA, CDR2 FQGNSA. CDR3 length: 16 amino acids. Trimming pared 5 bases from V and 2 bases from J, leaving 17 bases between. DNA for the CDR3: TGTGCCAGCAGCCTCAGGGGGGGACTACCCACAGATACGCAGTATTTT. Protein: CASSLRGGLPTDTQYF.

This chain uses TRBV20-1 with TRBJ2-6; maybe TRBD2 (5 bases). The germline V gene has CDR1 DFQATT and CDR2 SNEGSKA (reference sequence). Deletions cut 4 bases from V and 0 bases from J, with 16 bases between. The length of the CDR3 is 17 residues. The CDR3 nucleotides read TGCAGTGCTACGGAGGAGTCCCTTTACTCTGGGGCCAACGTCCTGACTTTC. Translated, it gives CSATEESLYSGANVLTF.

This clonotype was seen ten or more times. The rearrangement joins TRBV7-7 to TRBJ2-7, with TRBD2 identical over 10 bases. The germline CDR1 and CDR2 sequences are SSHAT and FNYEAQ (reference sequence). The CDR3 has 17 residues. This CDR3 reads CASSLARTSGGYREQYV. The CDR3 coding sequence is TGTGCTAGCAGCTTAGCTCGGACTAGCGGAGGGTATCGAGAGCAGTACGTC.

This clonotype was observed a few times. The chain employs TRBV7-9 and TRBJ2-5; D remains ambiguous. Germline V gene lookup returns CDR1 SEHNR and CDR2 FQNEAQ (reference sequence). CDR3 length equals 10 residues. With 8 bases removed from V and 4 bases from J, the gap between germline ends came to 5 bases. In nucleotides, the CDR3 is TGTGCCAGCGAGAGAGAGACCCAGTACTTC. This encodes CASERETQYF. The variable domain in full, with the rest retrieved from reference TRBV7-9 and TRBJ2-5, is DTGVSQNPRHKITKRGQNVTFRCDPISEHNRLYWYRQTLGQGPEFLTYFQNEAQLEKSRLLSDRFSAERPKGSFSTLEIQRTEQGDSAMYLCASERETQYFGPGTRLLVL.

There are a few counts of this clonotype. The DNA of the CDR3 is TGTGCCAGCAGTTACGGCGGGGTTGGCGAGACCCAGTACTTC. This translates into CASSYGGVGETQYF. The genes are TRBV6-6 and TRBJ2-5; D may be TRBD2 (6 bases). The CDR3 has 14 amino acids. Germline CDR1 is MNHNY and CDR2 is SVGAGI (reference sequence). V was trimmed by 2 bases and J by 5 bases, leaving 12 bases between them.

The V call is TRBV11-3, the J call TRBJ2-2, with 7 bases identical to TRBD1. CDR3 length: 15 residues. Per the germline V gene, CDR1 is SGHNT and CDR2 is YENEEA. The J segment lost 4 bases and the V segment lost 5 bases, leaving 7 bases of the junction unmatched. The CDR3: CASSPRQGATGELFF. CDR3 nucleotide sequence: TGTGCCAGCAGCCCTAGACAGGGAGCCACCGGGGAGCTGTTTTTT.

The V and J genes are TRBV6-6 and TRBJ1-5; possibly TRBD1 for D (5 bases). This CDR3 region has 15 residues. The germline V gene encodes CDR1 MNHNY and CDR2 SVGAGI (reference sequence). V was cut by 6 bases and J by 0 bases, with 12 bases left in between. CDR3 protein: CASSSRTPSNQPQHF. The CDR3 DNA follows: TGTGCCAGCAGCTCGAGGACACCTAGCAATCAGCCCCAGCATTTT.

This clonotype was observed a few times. A read error may account for a junction end that differs from germline. The chain employs TRBV7-9 and TRBJ2-3, with D unresolved. This CDR3 spans 12 amino acids. The V gene's germline CDR1 is SEHNR and CDR2 FQNEAQ (reference sequence). CDR3 bases: TGTGCCAGCATCTTAGGATCAGATACGCAGTATTTT. Protein product: CASILGSDTQYF.

In DNA, the CDR3 is TGTGCCAGCAGCAAAGCATGTGGAATTCTAGAGGGTTCAGATACGCAGTATTTT. Its protein is CASSKACGILEGSDTQYF. The chain uses TRBV21-1 and TRBJ2-3; the DNA was not used to check the table's D call, TRBD2. TRBV21-1 is termed a pseudogene. This CDR3 is built from 18 residues.

This chain's CDR3 is CATSRGGQNTGELFF. The CDR3, as DNA: TGTGCCACCAGCAGAGGAGGGCAGAACACCGGGGAGCTGTTTTTT. The gene calls are TRBV15 and TRBJ2-2; possible D gene TRBD2, 5 bases. The CDR3 extends over 15 amino acids. Trimming took off 1 base at V and 1 base at J, with 7 bases between the two ends. Germline lookup yields CDR1 LNHNV and CDR2 YYDKDF (reference sequence). The complete variable domain, with remaining parts taken from reference TRBV15 and TRBJ2-2, reads DAMVIQNPRYQVTQFGKPVTLSCSQTLNHNVMYWYQQKSSQAPKLLFHYYDKDFNNEADTPDNFQSRRPNTSFCFLDIRSPGLGDTAMYLCATSRGGQNTGELFFGEGSRLTVL.

V is TRBV6-4 and J is TRBJ2-3; D is uncertain. The CDR3 contains 14 residues. Germline CDR1 and CDR2: MRHNA and SNTAGT. V lost 3 bases to trimming and J lost 1 base, with 8 bases between them. The CDR3 reads CASSEWQGTDTQYF. Written as DNA, the CDR3 is TGTGCCAGCAGTGAATGGCAGGGCACAGATACGCAGTATTTT.

The rearrangement joins TRBV18 to TRBJ2-5; D is uncertain. This CDR3 spans 14 amino acids. Germline CDR1 is KGHSH and CDR2 is LQKENI. Trimming took 0 bases from V and 4 from J, leaving 9 bases between them. CDR3 sequence: CASSPPGGSETQYF. Written as DNA, the CDR3 is TGTGCCAGCTCACCACCGGGTGGATCAGAGACCCAGTACTTC.

The sample holds one count of this clonotype. The chain uses TRBV4-1 and TRBJ2-7, with 10 bases aligning to TRBD1. CDR3 size: 17 residues. Looked up from germline, CDR1 is MGHRA and CDR2 is YSYEKL. The V and J ends lost 5 bases and 7 bases, in that order; junction bases with no gene match: 17. CDR3 sequence reads: CASSDRGLRMGVREQYF. In DNA form, the CDR3 reads TGCGCCAGCAGCGACAGGGGGCTACGTATGGGAGTTCGGGAGCAGTACTTC.

This chain joins TRBV7-9 and TRBJ2-5, with TRBD1 matching over 8 bases. Germline values: CDR1 SEHNR, CDR2 FQNEAQ (reference sequence). CDR3 length: 14 residues. Germline trimming cut 4 bases from V and 3 bases from J; bases unmatched to any gene: 4. The CDR3 here is CASSSSTGEETQYF. CDR3 DNA: TGTGCCAGCAGCTCCTCGACAGGGGAAGAGACCCAGTACTTC. The variable domain in full, completed from reference TRBV7-9 and TRBJ2-5, reads DTGVSQNPRHKITKRGQNVTFRCDPISEHNRLYWYRQTLGQGPEFLTYFQNEAQLEKSRLLSDRFSAERPKGSFSTLEIQRTEQGDSAMYLCASSSSTGEETQYFGPGTRLLVL.

This clonotype has just a few counts. V is TRBV12-3 or TRBV12-4 and J is TRBJ1-6; possibly TRBD1 for D (6 bases). The ends were cut back, 6 bases at V and 7 bases at J, with 19 bases in the middle. This CDR3 comprises 16 residues. The CDR3 loop reads CASSPGGLDRNSPLHF. CDR3 DNA: TGTGCCAGCAGCCCGGGGGGGCTGGATAGGAATTCACCCCTCCACTTT.